This T cell receptor (beta chain) was sequenced for a study of beta chain features in type 1 diabetes (dated by TCRdb to 2016 to 2019). General notes on the study: Patients and healthy donors did not differ in mean age, gender distribution, total cell number or subset yield. The study compared the TCRB repertoires of sorted circulating CD4+ T cell subsets in recently diagnosed type 1 diabetes patients with those in matched healthy donors. A total of some 100,000,000 sorted cells were examined across all samples, and a strong correlation was observed between cell number per subset and RNA yield. Regulatory and stem cell-like memory subsets were isolated from only 8 patients and about eight healthy donors, whereas naive and central memory subsets came from all 30 or so donors. Overall results and qualifications from the work: At VDJ recombination sites, type 1 diabetes patients had fewer insertions and more deleted nucleotides, which implies abnormalities in thymic rearrangement. Because cDNA rather than genomic DNA was sequenced, highly expressing activated cells could have been over-represented, although no difference in activation and CD3 levels was found between groups. HLA sub-analyses involved small numbers of individuals, so any influence of HLA type on TCRB rearrangement remained unresolved. A moderate but significant shortening of TCRB CDR3 length was observed in type 1 diabetes patients in all four CD4+ subsets. Naive, central memory and regulatory TCRB repertoires appeared to be more similar among patients than among healthy donors. PCR might favor shorter templates, but patient and control samples were amplified and corrected together, so any skew would affect both groups equally.

From the cysteine up to the phenylalanine, the CDR3 has a length of 19 residues. Only the CDR3 portion is preserved as DNA: 57 bases, with reading frame beginning at the first base. The germline V gene encodes CDR1 LGHNA and CDR2 YNFKEQ. V is pruned by 4 bases and J by 2 bases, leaving 15 bases of the junction without a gene match. A single peripheral blood draw of about 116 mL on average was collected from each donor into heparinised tubes. A BD FACSAria II and a panel including CD45RO, CCR7, CD25, CD127, CD95 and CD27 were used to sort naive, central memory, regulatory and stem cell-like memory CD4+ T cells. All sorted populations exceeded 95% purity. Right away, PBMCs were isolated by Lymphoprep density gradient centrifugation and were stained directly, with no culture step. So that batch effects would be minimized, each experiment stained and sorted samples in pairs, pairing one healthy donor with one patient.

All of the isolated RNA was reverse transcribed with the High Capacity cDNA Reverse Transcription Kit, so expressed TCRB transcripts were sequenced. Deep immunoSEQ sequencing was applied to naive, central memory and regulatory T cell samples, giving an average of about 3.7 million total reads per sample. Sorted cells were lysed in RLT buffer and RNA was extracted with DNase-treated RNeasy Micro or Mini kits, depending on cell number. To prevent cross-contamination, every cell subset was processed on its own, while patient and healthy donor samples were processed together. Using the immunoSEQ multiplex PCR, TCRB sequences were amplified from cDNA into 87-bp fragments spanning the CDR3 region. Sequencing of the amplicons was performed on the Illumina HiSeq platform. Turning to the authors' computational methods: Synthetic template baselines were used to correct PCR bias computationally, reads within Hamming distance 2 were collapsed together, and singletons that could not be merged were discarded. By aligning reads against IMGT, V, D and J genes, CDR3 length, and insertions or deletions at six rearrangement sites were assigned. Clonotype counts were normalized to sorted cell number within each subset before computing true diversity and Gini coefficients with the tcR R package. The overlap coefficient, calculated on TCRB nucleotide sequences, was used to quantify repertoire sharing. As a proxy for the pre-selection repertoire, out-of-frame TCRB sequences from naive cells were analyzed. The table was pulled from immuneACCESS by TCRdb, which kept in-frame rearrangements only. Such tables lose some clones; where checked, under half of the loss comes from unresolved V genes, and the rest has no known cause. The DNA was the basis for D and trimming; V, J and clone size are from that table. The sample table shows roughly 450,000 clones, and approximately 14% are seen once. Less than 0.04% of the sample is held by the ten biggest clonotypes.

On this clone itself: There is no known antigen for this receptor. No base qualities exist here, and no much larger clone lies one base off it.

This sequence was found in a man aged 30 to 45 in good health. The V and J segments used are TRBV4-2 and TRBJ2-4, with 9 central nucleotides matching TRBD2. The sequencing sample was made of naive CD4+ T cells from blood. Explained via the paper, the cell subset or site label denotes: true naive CD4+ T cells. CDR3 reads: CASSPSIAGAWGSKNIQYF. The DNA reads as follows: TGTGCCAGCAGCCCCAGCATAGCGGGAGCGTGGGGGTCCAAAAACATTCAGTACTTC.